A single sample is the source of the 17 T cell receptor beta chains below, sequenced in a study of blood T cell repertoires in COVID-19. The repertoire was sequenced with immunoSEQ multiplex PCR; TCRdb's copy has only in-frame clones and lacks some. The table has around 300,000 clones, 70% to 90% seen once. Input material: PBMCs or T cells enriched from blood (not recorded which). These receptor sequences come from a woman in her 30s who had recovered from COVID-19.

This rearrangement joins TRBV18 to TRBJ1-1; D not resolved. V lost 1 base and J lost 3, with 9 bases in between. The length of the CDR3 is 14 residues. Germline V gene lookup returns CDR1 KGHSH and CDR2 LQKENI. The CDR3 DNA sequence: TGTGCCAGCTCACCACGGGAGGCTTACACTGAAGCTTTCTTT. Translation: CASSPREAYTEAFF.

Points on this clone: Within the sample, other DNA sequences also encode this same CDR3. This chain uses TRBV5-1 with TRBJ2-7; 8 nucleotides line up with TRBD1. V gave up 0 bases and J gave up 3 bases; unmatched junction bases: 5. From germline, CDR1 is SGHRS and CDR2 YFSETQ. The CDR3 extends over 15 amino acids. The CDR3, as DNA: TGCGCCAGCAGCTTGGGAGGGACAGGATTCTACGAGCAGTACTTC. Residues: CASSLGGTGFYEQYF. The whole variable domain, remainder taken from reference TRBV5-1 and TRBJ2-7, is KAGVTQTPRYLIKTRGQQVTLSCSPISGHRSVSWYQQTPGQGLQFLFEYFSETQRNKGNFPGRFSGRQFSNSRSEMNVSTLELGDSALYLCASSLGGTGFYEQYFGPGTRLTVT.

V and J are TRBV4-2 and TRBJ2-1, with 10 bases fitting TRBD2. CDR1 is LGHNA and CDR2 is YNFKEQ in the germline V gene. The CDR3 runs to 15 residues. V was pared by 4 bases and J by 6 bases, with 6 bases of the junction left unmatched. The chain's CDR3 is CASSRTIAGGNEQFF. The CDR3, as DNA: TGTGCCAGCAGCCGCACCATAGCGGGGGGCAATGAGCAGTTCTTC.

The CDR3 loop is CASSQWEGRDSYEQYF. As DNA, the CDR3 is TGTGCCAGCAGCCAATGGGAGGGGCGGGATTCCTACGAGCAGTACTTC. This chain uses TRBV14 with TRBJ2-7, with 7 bases lining up with TRBD2. From germline, CDR1 is SGHDN and CDR2 FVKESK. V lost 2 bases, J lost 1 base, and 8 bases stayed unmatched. This CDR3 is 16 amino acids long. Based on the CDR3 plus reference TRBV14 and TRBJ2-7, the full variable domain is EAGVTQFPSHSVIEKGQTVTLRCDPISGHDNLYWYRRVMGKEIKFLLHFVKESKQDESGMPNNRFLAERTGGTYSTLKVQPAELEDSGVYFCASSQWEGRDSYEQYFGPGTRLTVT.

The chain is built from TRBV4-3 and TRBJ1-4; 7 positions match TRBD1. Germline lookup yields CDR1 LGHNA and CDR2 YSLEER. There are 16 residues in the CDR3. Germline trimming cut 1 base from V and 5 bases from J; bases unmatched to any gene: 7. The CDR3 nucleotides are TGCGCCAGCAGCCAAGTGGAGGGGGCTAGGAATGAAAAACTGTTTTTT. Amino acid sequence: CASSQVEGARNEKLFF.

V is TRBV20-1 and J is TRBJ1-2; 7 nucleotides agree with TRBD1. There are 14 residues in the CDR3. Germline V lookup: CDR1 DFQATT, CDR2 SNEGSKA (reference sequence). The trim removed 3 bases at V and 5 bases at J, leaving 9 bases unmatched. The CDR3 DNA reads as TGCAGTGCTAGTCCACAGGGGTTTTGGTATGGCTACACCTTC. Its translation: CSASPQGFWYGYTF.

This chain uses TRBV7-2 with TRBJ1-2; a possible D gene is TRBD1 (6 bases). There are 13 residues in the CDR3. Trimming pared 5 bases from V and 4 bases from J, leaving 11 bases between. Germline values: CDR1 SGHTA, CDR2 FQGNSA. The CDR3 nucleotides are TGTGCCAGCAGCCCCACAGGGCTCTATGGCTACACCTTC. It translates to CASSPTGLYGYTF.

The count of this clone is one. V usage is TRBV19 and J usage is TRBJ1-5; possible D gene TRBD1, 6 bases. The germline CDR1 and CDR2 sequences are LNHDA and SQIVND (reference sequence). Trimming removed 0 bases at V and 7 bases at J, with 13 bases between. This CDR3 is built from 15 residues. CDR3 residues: CASSIDRAGVQPQHF. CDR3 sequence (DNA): TGTGCCAGTAGTATAGATCGGGCAGGGGTCCAGCCCCAGCATTTT. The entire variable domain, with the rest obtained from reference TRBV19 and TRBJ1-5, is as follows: DGGITQSPKYLFRKEGQNVTLSCEQNLNHDAMYWYRQDPGQGLRLIYYSQIVNDFQKGDIAEGYSVSREKKESFPLTVTSAQKNPTAFYLCASSIDRAGVQPQHFGDGTRLSIL.

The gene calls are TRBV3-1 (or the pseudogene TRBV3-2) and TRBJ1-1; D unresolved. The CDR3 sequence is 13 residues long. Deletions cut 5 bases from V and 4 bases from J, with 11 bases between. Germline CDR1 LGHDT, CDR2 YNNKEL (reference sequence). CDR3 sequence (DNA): TGTGCCAGCAGCGAGACGGGGTCCACTGAAGCTTTCTTT. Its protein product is CASSETGSTEAFF.

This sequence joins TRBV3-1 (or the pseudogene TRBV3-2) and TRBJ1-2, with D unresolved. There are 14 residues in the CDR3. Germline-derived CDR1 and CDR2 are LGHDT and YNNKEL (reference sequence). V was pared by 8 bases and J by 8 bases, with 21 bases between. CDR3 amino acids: CASASTGSRRGYTF. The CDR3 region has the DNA TGTGCCAGCGCCTCGACCGGGTCGCGGAGGGGCTACACCTTC.

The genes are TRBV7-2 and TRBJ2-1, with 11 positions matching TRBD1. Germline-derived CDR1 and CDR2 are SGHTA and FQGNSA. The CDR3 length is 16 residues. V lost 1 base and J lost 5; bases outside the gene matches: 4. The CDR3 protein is CASSLVGTGGNNEQFF. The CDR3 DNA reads TGTGCCAGCAGCTTAGTGGGGACAGGGGGGAACAATGAGCAGTTCTTC.

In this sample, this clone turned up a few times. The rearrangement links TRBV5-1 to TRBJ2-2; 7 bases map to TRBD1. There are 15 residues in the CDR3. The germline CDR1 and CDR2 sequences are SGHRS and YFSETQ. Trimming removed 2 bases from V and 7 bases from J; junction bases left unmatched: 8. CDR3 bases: TGCGCCAGCAGCTTCGGACAGGTTAATAACGGGGAGCTGTTTTTT. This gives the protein CASSFGQVNNGELFF.

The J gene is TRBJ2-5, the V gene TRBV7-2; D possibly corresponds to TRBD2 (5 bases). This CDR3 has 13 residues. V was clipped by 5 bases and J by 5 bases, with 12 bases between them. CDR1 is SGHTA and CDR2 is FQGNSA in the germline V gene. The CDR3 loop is CASSTWTGETQYF. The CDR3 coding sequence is TGTGCCAGCAGCACTTGGACGGGGGAGACCCAGTACTTC. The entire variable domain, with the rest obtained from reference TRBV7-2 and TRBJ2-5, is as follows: GAGVSQSPSNKVTEKGKDVELRCDPISGHTALYWYRQSLGQGLEFLIYFQGNSAPDKSGLPSDRFSAERTGGSVSTLTIQRTQQEDSAVYLCASSTWTGETQYFGPGTRLLVL.

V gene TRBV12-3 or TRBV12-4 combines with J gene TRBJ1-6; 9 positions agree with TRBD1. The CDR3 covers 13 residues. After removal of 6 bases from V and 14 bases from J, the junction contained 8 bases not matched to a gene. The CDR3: CASRPGQGASLHF. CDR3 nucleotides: TGTGCCAGCAGACCGGGACAGGGTGCATCCCTCCACTTT.

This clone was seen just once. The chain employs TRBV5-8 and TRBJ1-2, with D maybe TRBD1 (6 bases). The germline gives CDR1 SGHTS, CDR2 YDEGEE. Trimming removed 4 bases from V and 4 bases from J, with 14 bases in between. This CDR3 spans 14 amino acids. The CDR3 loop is CASSGQSNFYGYTF. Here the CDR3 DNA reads TGTGCCAGCAGCGGACAGAGCAATTTCTATGGCTACACCTTC.

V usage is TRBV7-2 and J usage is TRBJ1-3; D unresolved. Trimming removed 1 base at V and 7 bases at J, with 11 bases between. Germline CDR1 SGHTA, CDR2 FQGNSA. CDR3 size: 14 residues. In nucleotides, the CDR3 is TGTGCCAGCAGCTTAGTGCCCGATCGGAACACCATATATTTT. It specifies CASSLVPDRNTIYF.

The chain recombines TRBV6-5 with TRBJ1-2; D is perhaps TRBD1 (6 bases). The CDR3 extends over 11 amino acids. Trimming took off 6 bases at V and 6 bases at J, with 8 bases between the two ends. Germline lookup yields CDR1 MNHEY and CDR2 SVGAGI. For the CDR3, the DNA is TGTGCCAGCAGACAGGGCCATGGCTACACCTTC. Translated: CASRQGHGYTF.